This is a list of T cell receptor beta chains from one sample in a study of OX40 agonist ivuxolimab in advanced cancers. Assay used: immunoSEQ multiplex PCR; TCRdb lists only in-frame clones, some missing. The profile shows about 60,000 clones, roughly 80% of them singletons. Sample: CD4+ or CD8+ T cells sorted from blood, taken in a trial of the OX40 agonist ivuxolimab. These receptors were collected from an adult with an advanced solid tumor such as melanoma, head and neck, liver or kidney cancer. Both conserved end residues are part of each CDR3. D genes are given only for firm matches. Clone size is stated in some rows and not others, as once, few, many or a class when expanded.

CASSDRVFGTGELFF	TGTGCCAGCAGTGACAGGGTTTTTGGCACCGGGGAGCTGTTTTTT	NA	NA	TRBV25-1	TRBJ2-2
CASSSAGLPPTDTQYF	TGTGCCAGCAGTTCGGCAGGTTTACCACCGACAGATACGCAGTATTTT	few	NA	TRBV27	TRBJ2-3
CASSVLGVETQYF	TGTGCCAGTAGTGTCCTCGGTGTTGAGACCCAGTACTTC	NA	NA	TRBV19	TRBJ2-5
CASSQDPGALGYTF	TGCGCCAGCAGCCAAGACCCTGGAGCTCTAGGCTACACCTTC	NA	NA	TRBV4-3	TRBJ1-2
CASSLQNTGELFF	TGTGCCAGCAGCTTGCAGAACACCGGGGAGCTGTTTTTT	NA	NA	TRBV11-3	TRBJ2-2
CTSRLTEGSSYNEQFF	TGCACCAGCAGGCTTACGGAGGGGAGCTCCTACAATGAGCAGTTCTTC	NA	NA	TRBV1	TRBJ2-1
CASTRDGNTEAFF	TGCGCCAGCACCCGGGACGGGAACACTGAAGCTTTCTTT	NA	NA	TRBV5-1	TRBJ1-1
CASSRTGAEGSYEQYF	TGTGCCAGTAGTAGGACAGGGGCCGAGGGTTCCTACGAGCAGTACTTC	NA	TRBD1	TRBV19	TRBJ2-7
CSAGKDEKLFF	TGCAGTGCTGGAAAAGATGAAAAACTGTTTTTT	NA	NA	TRBV20-1	TRBJ1-4
CASSVGPDASTDTQYF	TGTGCCAGCAGCGTAGGACCGGATGCTAGCACAGATACGCAGTATTTT	NA	NA	TRBV9	TRBJ2-3
CASSLGGINQPQHF	TGTGCCAGCAGTTTAGGGGGGATCAATCAGCCCCAGCATTTT	NA	NA	TRBV28	TRBJ1-5
CASSLAESSTDTQYF	TGTGCCAGCAGTTTAGCGGAGTCTAGCACAGATACGCAGTATTTT	NA	NA	TRBV27	TRBJ2-3
CASGVFSYEQYF	TGTGCCAGCGGAGTGTTCTCCTACGAGCAGTACTTC	few	NA	TRBV11-3	TRBJ2-7
CASGQGANTEAFF	TGTGCCAGCGGACAGGGAGCGAACACTGAAGCTTTCTTT	NA	TRBD1	TRBV6-6	TRBJ1-1
CASIRTSGNNEQFF	TGTGCCAGTATCCGGACTAGCGGGAACAATGAGCAGTTCTTC	NA	TRBD2	TRBV19	TRBJ2-1
CSVRLASYQETQYF	TGCAGCGTACGACTAGCCTCGTACCAAGAGACCCAGTACTTC	NA	TRBD2	TRBV29-1	TRBJ2-5
CASSFPGGTEAFF	TGTGCCAGCAGCTTCCCGGGAGGCACTGAAGCTTTCTTT	NA	NA	TRBV5-4	TRBJ1-1
CASGRAGTHEQYF	TGTGCCAGCGGGAGGGCCGGGACCCACGAGCAGTACTTC	NA	TRBD2	TRBV7-2	TRBJ2-7
CAWSVLLGEQPQHF	TGTGCCTGGAGTGTACTCTTGGGGGAGCAGCCCCAGCATTTT	NA	NA	TRBV30	TRBJ1-5
CASTLGGAPSYGYTF	TGTGCCAGCACCCTTGGAGGGGCCCCATCCTATGGCTACACCTTC	once	NA	TRBV28	TRBJ1-2
CATASRGGTDTQYF	TGCGCCACCGCCTCGCGGGGCGGAACAGATACGCAGTATTTT	NA	NA	TRBV10-2	TRBJ2-3
CASEDRGLANTEAFF	TGTGCCAGCGAGGACAGGGGGCTCGCTAACACTGAAGCTTTCTTT	NA	TRBD1	TRBV19	TRBJ1-1
CASSPRGLGGIQYF	TGTGCCAGCAGCCCCCGGGGGCTGGGTGGCATTCAGTACTTC	NA	NA	TRBV7-9	TRBJ2-4
CASSLGGGSIEQFF	TGTGCCAGCAGCTTGGGGGGTGGTTCCATTGAGCAGTTCTTC	NA	NA	TRBV7-2	TRBJ2-1
CASSLTVSGRNTEAFF	TGTGCCAGCAGCTTAACGGTGAGTGGTCGGAACACTGAAGCTTTCTTT	NA	NA	TRBV11-2	TRBJ1-1
CASSVDGADTQYF	TGTGCCAGCAGTGTTGATGGCGCGGATACGCAGTATTTT	NA	NA	TRBV6-4	TRBJ2-3
CASSFKGLSYNEQFF	TGTGCCAGCAGCTTTAAGGGTCTCTCCTACAATGAGCAGTTCTTC	NA	NA	TRBV5-6	TRBJ2-1
CASSRLPYEQYF	TGTGCCAGCAGTAGACTTCCTTACGAGCAGTACTTC	NA	NA	TRBV27	TRBJ2-7